This paragraph covers one T cell receptor (beta chain) sequence. Its target antigen remains unknown. No base qualities exist here, and no much larger clone lies one base off it. Library generation was performed with PCR. TCRdb lists the instrument as Illumina HiSeq 2500. Unique molecular identifiers were incorporated into TCR beta cDNA libraries to reduce PCR and sequencing biases. Every 1 to 10 million input T cells yielded around 500,000 cDNA molecules, meaning each molecule approximated one T cell. The patient libraries were prepared and sequenced with the same protocol used for the earlier healthy control dataset. Within a given batch, samples were prepared together, multiplexed and sequenced on the same HiSeq lane. The paper's processing steps were these. MIGEC was used to process the raw barcoded reads, and molecular identifier groups with only a single read were discarded before consensus assembly and CDR3 extraction. VDJtools was used for post-analysis of the clonotype tables, with diversity normalized by down-sampling every dataset to the smallest sample size. Repertoire overlap clustering matched CDR3 amino acid but not nucleotide sequences to correct batch-related cross-sample contamination. The public reads were run again by TCRdb, first through fastp at Q25 and then through MiXCR, and only productive beta chains were kept. Rows are combined by CDR3 protein, so each entry shows the most common genes and DNA. TCRdb's processing, not the authors', yielded these V and J calls. For this sample there are hundreds of thousands of distinct CDR3 sequences; 40% to 50% appear just once. The leading ten clones occupy under 2% of the sample.

The data were obtained in a study of post-analysis software for immune sequencing data (dated by TCRdb to the mid-2010s). Study-wide context: Relapsing-remitting, secondary progressive and progressive-relapsing multiple sclerosis were recorded as disease courses, and subtype annotation was lacking for some patients. The patient repertoires were compared against approximately ten previously published healthy control repertoires obtained from donors aged 6 to 25 years. A subset of samples was prepared in parallel using single-end sample barcoding, then pooled and co-amplified after Illumina adapter ligation.

What the research found in general, with its limitations: Multiple sclerosis patients had significantly lower normalized Chao1 diversity than controls, a result that suggests substantial peripheral T-cell clonal expansion. The multiple sclerosis patient group was slightly younger than the control group. Significantly higher frequencies in patients than in controls were found for several TRBV segments, including TRBV5-6, TRBV5-1 and TRBV20-1. Direct clustering with F measure showed strong co-clustering of samples prepared in the same batch, prompting a batch-effect correction.

The V end loses 8 bases and the J end loses 6 bases, and a stretch of 16 bases separates them. The germline V gene provides CDR1 SGHTA and CDR2 FQGNSA. The CDR3 runs 14 amino acids, cysteine and phenylalanine included. The retained sequence is limited to the CDR3, 42 bases, with the frame set at the first base. To demonstrate the VDJtools post-analysis software, the study profiled TCR beta repertoires from the peripheral blood of around 13 young patients with multiple sclerosis. The multiple sclerosis patients were children and adolescents between about 6 and 16 years of age. This clonotype was obtained from a girl aged 5-17 years with multiple sclerosis. Recombination connected TRBV7-2 to TRBJ1-4, with the identity of the D gene unclear. The sample was blood. For the CDR3, the sequence is CASGDSQWDEKLFF. The nucleotide sequence reads TGTGCCAGCGGCGACTCGCAGTGGGATGAAAAACTGTTTTTT.